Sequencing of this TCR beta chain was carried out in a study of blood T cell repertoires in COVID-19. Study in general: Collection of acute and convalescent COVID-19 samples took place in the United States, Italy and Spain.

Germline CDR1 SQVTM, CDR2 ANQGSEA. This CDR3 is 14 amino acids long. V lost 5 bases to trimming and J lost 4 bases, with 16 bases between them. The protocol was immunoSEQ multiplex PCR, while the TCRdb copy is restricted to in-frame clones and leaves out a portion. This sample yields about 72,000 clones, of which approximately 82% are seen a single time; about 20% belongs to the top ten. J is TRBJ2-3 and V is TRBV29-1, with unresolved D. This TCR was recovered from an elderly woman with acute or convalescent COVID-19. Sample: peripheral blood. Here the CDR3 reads CSVPPTGLPDTQYF. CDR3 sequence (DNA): TGCAGCGTTCCTCCGACTGGCCTCCCAGATACGCAGTATTTT.